The text below deals with one TCR beta chain. Its matching antigen is unknown. A sample-barcoded 5' primer and a J-beta primer mix were used in a second PCR of about 7 to 12 cycles. One entry per CDR3 protein, called by TCRdb with MiXCR from the 5' RACE reads. The sample yields about 1.4 million distinct CDR3 sequences, approximately 60% seen once. Germline values: CDR1 SGHDN, CDR2 FVKESK. The CDR3 loop spans 15 amino acids. Trimming took off 1 base at V and 1 base at J, with 10 bases between the two ends. The sample is drawn from a study of blood T cells in healthy people across ages. Study-wide findings and caveats: As age increased, TCR beta diversity per million T cells fell in a roughly linear fashion.

This sequence joins TRBV14 and TRBJ2-5; D perhaps matches TRBD1 (5 bases). The sequenced sample consisted of blood. This sequence originates from a man younger than 30 in good health. In nucleotides, the CDR3 is TGTGCCAGCAGCCAAGGACAGTTAGGCCAAGAGACCCAGTACTTC. Its translation is CASSQGQLGQETQYF.